These 19 T cell receptor beta chains were all obtained from the same sample, sequenced in a study of T-cell memory formation after mild COVID-19. TCRdb re-derived calls from the 5' RACE reads in MiXCR, one entry per CDR3 protein. The repertoire holds 100,000 or so distinct CDR3 sequences, 11% seen once, with roughly 40% in the top ten. The sample consisted of PBMCs or a T cell subset sorted from them (not recorded which). These TCRs come from a man aged 18 to 30 who had mild COVID-19 (a few samples of this study predate the infection). Cell type and time point are not known.

This clonotype was seen a few times. The chain has TRBV14 and TRBJ1-1; D may be TRBD1 (6 bases). CDR1 and CDR2 from the germline V gene are SGHDN and FVKESK. The CDR3 consists of 13 residues. V dropped 4 bases and J dropped 4 bases, with 10 bases sitting between them. The CDR3 spells CASSLGGFTEAFF. For the CDR3, the DNA is TGTGCCAGCAGCCTAGGGGGATTCACTGAAGCTTTCTTT.

V is TRBV7-9 and J is TRBJ2-2; 9 nucleotides align to TRBD1. Germline loops: CDR1 SEHNR, CDR2 FQNEAQ (reference sequence). Unmatched junction bases numbered 6, after V lost 4 bases and J lost 6 bases. The length of the CDR3 is 15 residues. CDR3 residues: CASSSGQGKAGELFF. CDR3 bases: TGTGCCAGCAGCTCCGGACAGGGGAAGGCCGGGGAGCTGTTTTTT.

This chain connects TRBV5-1 to TRBJ1-3; weak D call: TRBD1 (5 bases). V shed 3 bases and J shed 0 bases, with 10 bases lying between them. Looked up from germline, CDR1 is SGHRS and CDR2 is YFSETQ. The CDR3 contains 15 residues. Here the CDR3 reads CASSWRGLSGNTIYF. The CDR3 bases are TGCGCCAGCAGCTGGAGGGGTCTCTCTGGAAACACCATATATTTT.

This clonotype was observed many times. The chain is built from TRBV7-2 and TRBJ2-3; unclear D gene. CDR3 length: 16 amino acids. Trimming left V 5 bases short and J 2 bases short, with 17 bases between. Looked up from germline, CDR1 is SGHTA and CDR2 is FQGNSA. As DNA, the CDR3 is TGTGCCAGCAGCGTTACGGGTTGGCAGTTCACAGATACGCAGTATTTT. Its translation: CASSVTGWQFTDTQYF.

The V call is TRBV5-1, the J call TRBJ2-7; possibly TRBD1 for D (5 bases). V lost 2 bases and J 4 bases, leaving 13 bases between the germline ends. Germline V gives CDR1 SGHRS, CDR2 YFSETQ. This CDR3 has 14 amino acids. The CDR3 loop reads CASSLRGKGYEQYF. DNA of the CDR3: TGCGCCAGCAGCTTAAGAGGCAAGGGGTACGAGCAGTACTTC. The full variable domain, rest sourced from reference TRBV5-1 and TRBJ2-7, is KAGVTQTPRYLIKTRGQQVTLSCSPISGHRSVSWYQQTPGQGLQFLFEYFSETQRNKGNFPGRFSGRQFSNSRSEMNVSTLELGDSALYLCASSLRGKGYEQYFGPGTRLTVT.

The sample holds one count of this clonotype. V and J are TRBV29-1 and TRBJ2-5; TRBD1 matches at 11 bases. V dropped 1 base and J dropped 0; count of bases not matched to a gene: 4. The CDR3 loop spans 16 amino acids. CDR1 is SQVTM and CDR2 is ANQGSEA in the germline V gene. Here the CDR3 reads CSVEARDRGYQETQYF. The DNA of the CDR3 is TGCAGCGTTGAAGCGAGGGACAGGGGGTACCAAGAGACCCAGTACTTC.

The sample holds a few counts of this clonotype. The chain employs TRBV12-5 and TRBJ2-5; 14 nucleotides match TRBD2. This CDR3 is built from 16 residues. V was pared by 4 bases and J by 4 bases, with 5 bases of the junction left unmatched. Germline V gives CDR1 LGHNT, CDR2 FRNRAP. The CDR3 reads CASGSSGLAGGETQYF. The CDR3 DNA reads as TGTGCTAGTGGTTCTTCAGGACTAGCGGGGGGAGAGACCCAGTACTTC.

This clonotype was detected only a few times. The genes are TRBV10-2 and TRBJ2-7; unclear D gene. The germline CDR1 and CDR2 sequences are WSHSY and SAAADI. The CDR3 is made up of 13 amino acids. V was shortened by 8 bases and J by 4 bases, with 15 bases between the two germline ends. CDR3 protein: CASSTLGEYEQYF. The CDR3 DNA sequence: TGCGCCAGCTCGACACTTGGGGAATACGAGCAGTACTTC.

The chain joins TRBV6-2 or TRBV6-3 to TRBJ2-5, with D unclear. The CDR3 spans 14 residues. V was shortened by 7 bases and J by 5 bases, with 17 bases between the two germline ends. Germline V gives CDR1 MNHEY, CDR2 SVGEGT. The CDR3 nucleotides are TGTGCCAGCACCCCAAGCATCGGAAGGGAGACCCAGTACTTC. It codes for CASTPSIGRETQYF.

This clonotype was found a few times. The chain recombines TRBV5-1 with TRBJ2-1; D may be TRBD1 (5 bases). This CDR3 is 13 amino acids long. Per germline, CDR1 SGHRS and CDR2 YFSETQ. Trimming cost V 5 bases and J 2 bases, with 8 bases left between them. The CDR3 DNA reads as TGCGCCAGCAGACCCAGGGCCTACAATGAGCAGTTCTTC. Its translation: CASRPRAYNEQFF.

V and J are TRBV20-1 and TRBJ2-3, with 16 bases that match TRBD2. The V and J ends lost 1 base and 1 base, in that order; junction bases with no gene match: 8. Germline V lookup: CDR1 DFQATT, CDR2 SNEGSKA (reference sequence). The CDR3 has 19 amino acids. The CDR3 region has the DNA TGCAGTGCTAGAGTTAGGGGACTAGCGGGGGGGCAGGGCACAGATACGCAGTATTTT. The encoded protein is CSARVRGLAGGQGTDTQYF.

The chain uses TRBV20-1 and TRBJ2-3; weak D call: TRBD2 (7 bases). The CDR3 extends over 17 amino acids. Trimming took 6 bases from V and 2 from J, leaving 24 bases between them. The V gene's germline CDR1 is DFQATT and CDR2 SNEGSKA (reference sequence). CDR3: CSALIPGGLLPTDTQYF. DNA of the CDR3: TGCAGTGCCCTTATCCCGGGGGGCTTACTACCCACAGATACGCAGTATTTT.

The rearrangement joins TRBV7-6 to TRBJ1-6; a possible D gene is TRBD1 (5 bases). Germline V CDR1 and CDR2: SGHVS, FNYEAQ. CDR3 size: 15 residues. Trimming left V 1 base short and J 9 bases short, with 13 bases between. CDR3 coding DNA: TGTGCCAGCAGCTTAGGTCCCAGGGAGGGTTCACCCCTCCACTTT. It translates to CASSLGPREGSPLHF. The complete variable domain, with remaining parts taken from reference TRBV7-6 and TRBJ1-6, reads GAGVSQSPRYKVTKRGQDVALRCDPISGHVSLYWYRQALGQGPEFLTYFNYEAQQDKSGLPNDRFSAERPEGSISTLTIQRTEQRDSAMYRCASSLGPREGSPLHFGNGTRLTVT.

V gene TRBV6-5 combines with J gene TRBJ1-3, with 7 bases that match TRBD1. Germline lookup yields CDR1 MNHEY and CDR2 SVGAGI. This CDR3 region has 18 residues. V lost 6 bases, J lost 0 bases, and 14 bases stayed unmatched. CDR3 sequence (DNA): TGTGCCAGCAGCCCCCACAGTGGGGCAGGGGGCTCTGGAAACACCATATATTTT. This codes for CASSPHSGAGGSGNTIYF.

CDR3 nucleotides: TGTGCCAGCAGTTTGTCGGCTGAAGATACGCAGTATTTT. Translation: CASSLSAEDTQYF. The chain links TRBV27 to TRBJ2-3; D not resolved. The V end lost 3 bases, the J end lost 5 bases, and 9 bases lay between the germline ends. Germline V gives CDR1 MNHEY, CDR2 SMNVEV (reference sequence). The CDR3 is 13 amino acids.

This clonotype was recorded many times. The chain has TRBV5-6 and TRBJ2-3, with D unresolved. The germline V gene has CDR1 SGHDT and CDR2 YYEEEE. Trimming stripped 4 bases from V and 2 bases from J, with 2 bases between. The CDR3 extends over 11 amino acids. The CDR3 region has the DNA TGTGCCAGCAGCACCACAGATACGCAGTATTTT. Translation gives CASSTTDTQYF.

This clonotype was found a few times. V gene TRBV9 combines with J gene TRBJ2-5, with D unclear. Germline CDR1 and CDR2: SGDLS and YYNGEE. Trimming left V 3 bases short and J 2 bases short, with 14 bases between. The CDR3 runs 15 residues. The DNA of the CDR3 is TGTGCCAGCAGCGCGACCTTGGGCTTGCAAGAGACCCAGTACTTC. As protein: CASSATLGLQETQYF. Drawing the rest from reference TRBV9 and TRBJ2-5, the complete variable domain is DSGVTQTPKHLITATGQRVTLRCSPRSGDLSVYWYQQSLDQGLQFLIQYYNGEERAKGNILERFSAQQFPDLHSELNLSSLELGDSALYFCASSATLGLQETQYFGPGTRLLVL.

This clonotype was seen a few times. V is TRBV28 and J is TRBJ2-7, with D maybe TRBD1 (5 bases). V dropped 2 bases and J dropped 1 base, with 6 bases sitting between them. The CDR3 extends over 13 amino acids. Germline loops: CDR1 MDHEN, CDR2 SYDVKM. The CDR3 DNA reads TGTGCCAGCAGTTTAAGGGGTTCCTACGAGCAGTACTTC. It translates to CASSLRGSYEQYF.

The J gene is TRBJ2-7, the V gene TRBV10-3; 7 nucleotides align to TRBD2. Germline trimming cut 10 bases from V and 7 bases from J; bases unmatched to any gene: 13. The germline CDR1 and CDR2 sequences are ENHRY and SYGVKD. The CDR3 sequence is 13 residues long. CDR3 in amino acids: CATIRDYRTEQYF. DNA of the CDR3: TGTGCCACCATACGGGACTACCGAACGGAGCAGTACTTC.